The next 15 T cell receptor beta chains were all read from a single sample in a study of T cell responses to AZD1222 COVID-19 vaccine. This table comes from immunoSEQ multiplex PCR, and its TCRdb copy is limited to in-frame clones, with some not included. The sample records more than 100,000 clones, approximately 86% being singletons. The source was peripheral blood, collected on day 0 of AZD1222 vaccination. Receptors were obtained from an adult in good health.

V is TRBV5-1 and J is TRBJ2-3, with 7 bases that match TRBD2. CDR1 is SGHRS, CDR2 YFSETQ, per germline. This CDR3 has 14 amino acids. The junction had 5 bases not matched to a gene; V was cut back by 2 bases and J by 5 bases. The DNA for the CDR3 is TGCGCCAGCAGCTTAGGGACTAATCAAGATACGCAGTATTTT. It codes for CASSLGTNQDTQYF. Full variable domain (missing parts from reference TRBV5-1 and TRBJ2-3): KAGVTQTPRYLIKTRGQQVTLSCSPISGHRSVSWYQQTPGQGLQFLFEYFSETQRNKGNFPGRFSGRQFSNSRSEMNVSTLELGDSALYLCASSLGTNQDTQYFGPGTRLTVL.

On this clone itself: The junction does not match germline at one end; this may be a read error. This chain uses TRBV19 with TRBJ2-2; D not certain. This CDR3 has 13 amino acids. The germline CDR1 and CDR2 sequences are LNHDA and SQIVND (reference sequence). CDR3 in amino acids: CASRYTKTGELFF. CDR3 bases: TGTGCCAGTAGATACACGAAAACCGGGGAGCTGTTTTTT.

The CDR3 sequence: CASRPEGSLNEKLFF. In DNA form, the CDR3 reads TGTGCCAGCAGACCAGAGGGTTCCCTTAATGAAAAACTGTTTTTT. This chain links TRBV19 with TRBJ1-4; unclear D gene. Trimming removed 9 bases from V and 4 bases from J, with 18 bases in between. The germline CDR1 and CDR2 sequences are LNHDA and SQIVND (reference sequence). The CDR3 has 15 residues.

This chain connects TRBV28 to TRBJ2-7; the D call may be TRBD1 or TRBD2 (5 bases each). Trimming pared 3 bases from V and 5 bases from J, leaving 11 bases between. Germline V gives CDR1 MDHEN, CDR2 SYDVKM. This CDR3 region has 13 residues. Written as DNA, the CDR3 is TGTGCCAGCAGTTTTCCCGGGGCCGACGAGCAGTACTTC. This encodes CASSFPGADEQYF.

The J gene is TRBJ2-7, the V gene TRBV6-5; 7 positions match TRBD2. CDR3 length: 15 residues. The germline V gene has CDR1 MNHEY and CDR2 SVGAGI. With V trimmed by 0 bases and J by 2 bases, 4 bases remained unmatched. The CDR3 spells CASSYSSSGAYEQYF. CDR3 bases: TGTGCCAGCAGTTACTCCTCTAGCGGAGCCTACGAGCAGTACTTC.

The rearrangement links TRBV7-9 to TRBJ2-7; D might be TRBD1 (6 bases). The CDR3 covers 14 residues. The V gene's germline CDR1 is SEHNR and CDR2 FQNEAQ (reference sequence). V was clipped by 5 bases and J by 2 bases, with 13 bases between them. The CDR3 DNA reads as TGTGCCAGCAGCCCTAACAGGGATACCTACGAGCAGTACTTC. Protein: CASSPNRDTYEQYF.

V is TRBV7-8 and J is TRBJ1-1; D is ambiguous. Trimming shortened V by 2 bases and J by 11 bases, and 12 bases separated the two germline ends. The CDR3 totals 12 residues. The germline V gene has CDR1 SGHVS and CDR2 FQNEAQ. CDR3: CASSLTDAEAFF. CDR3 coding DNA: TGTGCCAGCAGCTTAACGGACGCGGAGGCTTTCTTT.

A single count supports this clone. The V and J genes are TRBV5-1 and TRBJ2-5; a possible D gene is TRBD2 (7 bases). The CDR3 has 16 residues. V gave up 0 bases and J gave up 4 bases, with 16 bases separating them. The germline gives CDR1 SGHRS, CDR2 YFSETQ. CDR3 region: CASSLEGGGASETQYF. CDR3 in DNA: TGCGCCAGCAGCTTGGAGGGAGGGGGGGCGTCAGAGACCCAGTACTTC.

The chain recombines TRBV18 with TRBJ2-7; maybe TRBD2 (6 bases). V gave up 0 bases and J gave up 5 bases, with 8 bases separating them. Germline CDR1 is KGHSH and CDR2 is LQKENI. This CDR3 has 13 amino acids. CDR3 in amino acids: CASSPPGEDEQYF. The CDR3 DNA reads as TGTGCCAGCTCACCACCGGGGGAGGACGAGCAGTACTTC.

V and J are TRBV29-1 and TRBJ1-1, with TRBD1 as a possible D gene (6 bases). Germline V gives CDR1 SQVTM, CDR2 ANQGSEA. Trimming removed 7 bases at V and 2 bases at J, with 11 bases between. The CDR3 sequence is 12 residues long. The CDR3 bases are TGCAGCGCAAACAGGGCCAACACTGAAGCTTTCTTT. Its translation is CSANRANTEAFF.

Here the CDR3 reads CASSVGSLAVYNEQFF. DNA of the CDR3: TGTGCCAGCAGCGTCGGTTCACTAGCGGTCTACAATGAGCAGTTCTTC. This chain links TRBV9 with TRBJ2-1; 8 nucleotides align to TRBD2. The J segment lost 3 bases and the V segment lost 2 bases, leaving 7 bases of the junction unmatched. The V gene's germline CDR1 is SGDLS and CDR2 YYNGEE. This CDR3 is 16 amino acids long.

The rearrangement joins TRBV28 to TRBJ1-6; a weak D match, TRBD1 (6 bases). The CDR3 is 19 residues long. Deletions cut 5 bases from V and 0 bases from J, with 20 bases between. Germline CDR1 is MDHEN and CDR2 is SYDVKM. The CDR3 reads CASSRRGLNSSSYNSPLHF. The CDR3 bases are TGTGCCAGCAGTCGCAGGGGCCTTAACTCTAGCTCCTATAATTCACCCCTCCACTTT.

The chain carries TRBV30 and TRBJ2-2; D unresolved. Trimming left V 2 bases short and J 6 bases short, with 7 bases between. The germline gives CDR1 GTSNPN, CDR2 SVGIG (reference sequence). The CDR3 covers 12 residues. This chain's CDR3 is CAWSNPPGELFF. CDR3 nucleotide sequence: TGTGCCTGGAGTAACCCCCCCGGGGAGCTGTTTTTT.

V gene TRBV14 combines with J gene TRBJ1-5; perhaps TRBD1 as D (6 bases). This CDR3 contains 20 residues. Trimming left V 0 bases short and J 0 bases short, with 21 bases between. Per the germline V gene, CDR1 is SGHDN and CDR2 is FVKESK. As DNA, the CDR3 is TGTGCCAGCAGCCAAGAACTGTCCTGGACAGTTATCTATAGCAATCAGCCCCAGCATTTT. Its translation: CASSQELSWTVIYSNQPQHF.

This rearrangement joins TRBV4-2 to TRBJ1-3; no definite D call. In germline, CDR1 is LGHNA, CDR2 YNFKEQ. This CDR3 spans 15 amino acids. Trimming took off 0 bases at V and 0 bases at J, with 6 bases between the two ends. Here the CDR3 DNA reads TGTGCCAGCAGCCAAGACAAACACTCTGGAAACACCATATATTTT. It yields the protein CASSQDKHSGNTIYF.